This TCR beta chain comes out of a study of graft-versus-host responses after intestinal transplantation. In the study overall: Recipients across the board were started on anti-thymocyte globulin induction, then kept on tacrolimus and steroids for around 3 years.

The data were produced by immunoSEQ multiplex PCR, yet TCRdb's version contains in-frame clones alone and is incomplete. The table has approximately 58,000 clones, approximately 90% seen once; the top ten hold roughly 1.7%. Trimming shortened V by 6 bases and J by 0 bases, and 12 bases separated the two germline ends. The V gene's germline CDR1 is SEHNR and CDR2 FQNEAQ (reference sequence). This CDR3 has 15 residues. The sequences come from PBMCs, collected 26 days after transplant. The chain uses TRBV7-9 and TRBJ2-1; possible D gene TRBD2, 5 bases. This clonotype was sampled from a human patient who received an intestinal transplant, so some T cells may come from the graft donor. CDR3 loop: CASSPREGSYNEQFF. In nucleotides, the CDR3 is TGTGCCAGCAGTCCCCGGGAAGGCTCCTACAATGAGCAGTTCTTC.